The T cell receptor (beta chain) under discussion was sequenced for a study of post-analysis software for immune sequencing data. Study-wide results and limits: Comparison of patients with controls showed about 5 TRBV segments more frequent in patients, TRBV5-6, TRBV5-1 and TRBV20-1 among them. Controls' normalized Chao1 diversity significantly exceeded that of multiple sclerosis patients. When the samples were clustered directly with F measure, those that had been prepared in the same batch showed strong co-clustering.

Comments on this clonotype: Its specificity is not known.

Sequencing libraries made from TCR beta cDNA carried unique molecular identifiers. Via MiXCR, TCRdb re-called the PCR reads, giving one row per CDR3 protein. Among about 770,000 distinct CDR3 sequences listed, around 42% were seen once. V lost 6 bases to trimming and J lost 7 bases; unmatched junction nucleotides: 6. Per the germline V gene, CDR1 is SGHVS and CDR2 is FQNEAQ. The length of the CDR3 is 12 residues. The rearrangement links TRBV7-8 to TRBJ2-7; 7 bases line up with TRBD2. This TCR was recovered from a girl between 5 and 17 years old with multiple sclerosis. Sequencing was carried out using blood. The chain's CDR3 is CASSRREKEQYF. CDR3 bases: TGTGCCAGCAGTCGGCGGGAGAAAGAGCAGTACTTC.